The 9 T cell receptor beta chains presented below share a single source sample, sequenced in a study of blood T cell repertoires in COVID-19. Method: immunoSEQ multiplex PCR; TCRdb's copy keeps in-frame clones and lacks some. The sample consists of 95,000 to 120,000 clones, about four fifths of them appearing once. The sequencing sample was made of peripheral blood. Receptors originate from a woman in her seventies with acute or convalescent COVID-19.

This clone appeared a few times. The rearrangement uses TRBV4-1 and TRBJ2-5; 9 nucleotides match TRBD2. The CDR3 is made up of 18 amino acids. V shed 1 base and J 2 bases; nucleotides not matched to a gene: 11. Germline CDR1 is MGHRA and CDR2 is YSYEKL. CDR3 region: CASSQGVGLGLAQETQYF. In DNA, the CDR3 is TGCGCCAGCAGCCAAGGAGTAGGGCTAGGACTAGCGCAAGAGACCCAGTACTTC.

This clone showed up just a few times. The chain is built from TRBV28 and TRBJ1-1; D gene uncertain. Per the germline V gene, CDR1 is MDHEN and CDR2 is SYDVKM. The CDR3 is 13 residues long. Trimming removed 8 bases from V and 4 bases from J, with 14 bases in between. The CDR3 protein is CASAGPVSTEAFF. The CDR3 nucleotides are TGTGCCAGCGCGGGTCCGGTTTCCACTGAAGCTTTCTTT.

This chain joins TRBV9 and TRBJ2-1; tentative D call: TRBD1 (6 bases). In germline, CDR1 is SGDLS, CDR2 YYNGEE. V shed 0 bases and J shed 7 bases, with 17 bases lying between them. This CDR3 spans 16 amino acids. In nucleotides, the CDR3 is TGTGCCAGCAGCGTAGCTGAGGGGGTCTCGGTTAATGAGCAGTTCTTC. It yields the protein CASSVAEGVSVNEQFF.

The genes are TRBV5-4 and TRBJ1-2, with TRBD1 as a possible D gene (6 bases). The germline CDR1 and CDR2 sequences are SGHNT and YYREEE (reference sequence). Trimming took off 1 base at V and 7 bases at J, with 14 bases between the two ends. This CDR3 comprises 14 residues. CDR3 coding DNA: TGTGCCAGCAGCTTGTATGCAGGGGCGGGTGGCTACACCTTC. Translating gives CASSLYAGAGGYTF.

In DNA form, the CDR3 reads TGTGCCAGCAGCCAAGATGGTCAGTTTGCCTATGGCTACACCTTC. Translating gives CASSQDGQFAYGYTF. The chain recombines TRBV3-1 (or the pseudogene TRBV3-2) with TRBJ1-2; D not certain. CDR1 is LGHDT, CDR2 YNNKEL, per germline (reference sequence). There are 15 residues in the CDR3. Between the trimmed V and J ends, which lost 0 bases and 4 bases, there was a span of 12 bases.

The chain links TRBV5-1 to TRBJ2-7; 9 positions match TRBD1. The CDR3 covers 14 residues. Germline V lookup: CDR1 SGHRS, CDR2 YFSETQ. Trimming at V came to 0 bases and at J to 6 bases, leaving 4 bases not matched to a gene. DNA for the CDR3: TGCGCCAGCAGCTTGGCCACAGGGGGCTTCGAGCAGTACTTC. Translation gives CASSLATGGFEQYF. Together with reference TRBV5-1 and TRBJ2-7, the CDR3 gives the full variable domain: KAGVTQTPRYLIKTRGQQVTLSCSPISGHRSVSWYQQTPGQGLQFLFEYFSETQRNKGNFPGRFSGRQFSNSRSEMNVSTLELGDSALYLCASSLATGGFEQYFGPGTRLTVT.

This sequence joins TRBV28 and TRBJ2-7; 10 bases line up with TRBD1. The germline V gene encodes CDR1 MDHEN and CDR2 SYDVKM. The CDR3 spans 15 residues. V trimming: 7 bases; J trimming: 5 bases; junction bases outside the gene matches: 11. CDR3 residues: CASILPRDRGHEQYV. CDR3 DNA: TGTGCCAGCATTCTTCCCCGGGACAGGGGACACGAGCAGTACGTC.

The J gene is TRBJ2-5, the V gene TRBV12-3 or TRBV12-4; weak D call: TRBD2 (6 bases). V lost 6 bases and J lost 5, with 10 bases in between. CDR3 length equals 12 residues. CDR3 nucleotide sequence: TGTGCCAGCAGGGGCGGGGCGGAGACCCAGTACTTC. Amino acids: CASRGGAETQYF.

V usage is TRBV28 and J usage is TRBJ1-4, with 7 bases identical to TRBD1. Per the germline V gene, CDR1 is MDHEN and CDR2 is SYDVKM. CDR3 length: 14 residues. Unmatched junction bases numbered 8, after V lost 6 bases and J lost 7 bases. CDR3 sequence: CASRSTGAGEKLFF. The CDR3 DNA is TGTGCCAGCAGGTCCACAGGGGCGGGTGAAAAACTGTTTTTT.